The source of this TCR beta chain is a study of control samples from healthy donors and cancer patients. J lost 5 bases, V lost 5 bases, and 12 bases had no gene match. This CDR3 spans 15 amino acids. Germline V gene sequence: CDR1 SGHTA, CDR2 FQGNSA. Method: immunoSEQ multiplex PCR; TCRdb's copy keeps in-frame clones and lacks some. Among under 75,000 clones listed, 70% to 90% were seen once. The sample taken for sequencing was blood. V and J are TRBV7-2 and TRBJ2-7; 7 nucleotides match TRBD2. The receptor was isolated from a man aged 40-49 years in good health. For the CDR3, the DNA is TGTGCCAGCAGCCCCCAGGCGGGGGATCCCCACGAGCAGTACTTC. It encodes CASSPQAGDPHEQYF.